This T cell receptor (beta chain) was documented in a study of blood T cell repertoires in COVID-19 (TCRdb year 2020). Context from the whole study: Samples from collaborators originated in the United States, Italy and Spain and spanned both the acute and convalescent phases of COVID-19. Where available, HLA class I and class II types were obtained from metadata supplied by the sample provider rather than from assay-based typing. The repertoires were made available in a free public database intended to serve as a resource for research on the immune response to SARS-CoV-2. The dataset comprised deeply sampled blood TCRbeta repertoires from subjects exposed to, actively infected with, or recovered from COVID-19. Sample metadata almost always included a de-identified subject ID, COVID-19 status, age in years and sex. The prospective study material was composed of cDNA or gDNA derived from T cells, B-cell-depleted T cells, or PBMCs. The samples were drawn from the first 160 participants of the ongoing ImmuneRACE study and from roughly 1,300 subjects provided by 6 global collaborators.

The CDR1 and CDR2 encoded by the germline V gene (reference sequence) are SGHNT and YYREEE. From the cysteine through the phenylalanine, the CDR3 covers 16 amino acids. The kept DNA is CDR3 alone, 48 bases in frame from the first base. V sheds 1 base and J sheds 0 bases, leaving 11 bases between their ends. TCRbeta CDR3 regions were amplified from genomic DNA by means of the immunoSEQ Assay, a bias-controlled multiplex PCR. On the study's bioinformatics: The number of nucleated cells in each sample was estimated from the amplification of reference gene primers within the assay. To quantify the absolute abundance of each unique TCRbeta CDR3 rearrangement, sequence reads were collapsed and filtered. For each sample, productive Simpson clonality was calculated as the square root of Simpson's diversity index over productive rearrangements. TCRdb obtained this table from immuneACCESS and retained in-frame rearrangements with V and J assigned. These tables miss some clones; where compared with another copy, unresolved V genes account for less than half of the shortfall, and the remainder is unexplained. Clone size and the V and J calls come from that table; the DNA yielded D and trimming. Here the sample has 350,000 to 400,000 clones; roughly nine tenths occur a single time. The ten largest clones add up to 1.7% of the sample.

Participants in the prospective study were aged roughly 18 to 95 years, lived in 24 United States geographic areas, and enrolled through a virtual design. To assign participants to cohorts, the prospective study relied on clinical history that participants themselves reported in a screening survey and a study questionnaire. ImmuneRACE Cohort 3 recovered participants were defined by two consecutive negative NP/OP PCR tests, healthcare professional clearance, or symptom resolution. In the prospective study, mobile phlebotomists collected whole blood, serum and a nasopharyngeal or oropharyngeal swab from each participant. Prospective study participants could optionally give additional blood draws and questionnaires over an approximately two-month period. Blood samples from the prospective study were shipped frozen or at room temperature prior to DNA extraction. In the case of this clone: The clone's antigen remains unknown. No base quality information exists; no much larger clone differs at one position.

Findings and caveats that apply to the study as a whole: Clinical and demographic metadata were provided uncurated, with the amount varying by source and participant.

Rearrangement joined TRBV5-4 to TRBJ1-3; no D gene is confidently identified. Sequences were obtained from PBMCs or T cells enriched from blood (not recorded which). The clonotype comes from a woman in her thirties who had recovered from COVID-19. The encoded CDR3 is CASSLFLGGSGNTIYF. The DNA sequence follows: TGTGCCAGCAGCTTGTTTCTCGGTGGCTCTGGAAACACCATATATTTT.